The rows below give T cell receptor beta chains drawn from one sample of a study of blood T cell repertoires in COVID-19. Clones were read by immunoSEQ multiplex PCR, and TCRdb kept only the in-frame ones, dropping some. The table lists 250,000 to 350,000 clones, 90% of them singletons. What was sequenced was PBMCs or T cells enriched from blood (not recorded which). The receptors shown here come from a woman aged 18-35 years with acute COVID-19. Each CDR3 is given with its conserved first and last residue. A D gene is named only where the DNA matches it firmly. Expanded clones are given a class, and other clones once, few, many or no size at all.

d_call	v_call	clone_size	j_call	cdr3_aa	cdr3_nt
TRBD1	TRBV27	.	TRBJ2-7	CASSPGQARYEQYF	TGTGCCAGCAGCCCGGGACAGGCCCGCTACGAGCAGTACTTC
.	TRBV5-5	.	TRBJ2-7	CASSSQQYSYEQYF	TGTGCCAGCAGCTCCCAACAGTACTCCTACGAGCAGTACTTC
.	TRBV5-1	.	TRBJ2-3	CASSLLDTDTQYF	TGCGCCAGCAGCTTACTCGACACAGATACGCAGTATTTT
.	TRBV7-8	.	TRBJ2-7	CASSLRARGGGYEQYF	TGTGCCAGCAGCTTAAGGGCCCGGGGAGGGGGCTACGAGCAGTACTTC
.	TRBV2	.	TRBJ1-6	CASTRTENSPLHF	TGTGCCAGCACCCGGACAGAGAATTCACCCCTCCACTTT
TRBD2	TRBV28	few	TRBJ2-1	CASRGARAGGPIIYNEQFF	TGTGCCAGCAGGGGGGCGCGCGCGGGAGGGCCAATTATCTACAATGAGCAGTTCTTC
.	TRBV29-1	.	TRBJ1-2	CSVRGPRYYGYTF	TGCAGCGTGCGGGGACCGCGGTACTATGGCTACACCTTC
.	TRBV7-2	once	TRBJ2-3	CASSLGWGQRTDTQYF	TGTGCCAGCAGCTTAGGGTGGGGGCAGCGCACAGATACGCAGTATTTT
TRBD1	TRBV2	.	TRBJ1-5	CASSLTGGASFNQPQHF	TGTGCCAGCAGCCTTACAGGGGGCGCGTCATTTAATCAGCCCCAGCATTTT
TRBD1	TRBV4-1	.	TRBJ2-3	CASSRGQSTDTQYF	TGCGCCAGCAGCCGGGGACAGTCGACAGATACGCAGTATTTT
TRBD2	TRBV4-3	.	TRBJ2-7	CASSRSTSGVYEQYF	TGCGCCAGCAGCCGATCGACTAGCGGTGTCTACGAGCAGTACTTC
.	TRBV5-4	.	TRBJ2-3	CASSPRRGSGQYTDTQYF	TGTGCCAGCAGCCCACGACGGGGGAGCGGTCAATACACAGATACGCAGTATTTT
.	TRBV18	.	TRBJ1-4	CASSPMGPPNEKLFF	TGTGCCAGCTCACCCATGGGGCCTCCTAATGAAAAACTGTTTTTT
.	TRBV19	.	TRBJ2-7	CATTSGETYEQYF	TGTGCCACTACCTCAGGGGAGACCTACGAGCAGTACTTC
TRBD1	TRBV19	.	TRBJ2-7	CASSIGTGSYEQYF	TGTGCCAGTAGTATTGGGACAGGGTCCTACGAGCAGTACTTC
.	TRBV19	.	TRBJ2-7	CASSWGREQYF	TGTGCCAGTAGTTGGGGGCGCGAGCAGTACTTC
.	TRBV28	once	TRBJ2-3	CASSPFYFSTDTQYF	TGTGCCAGCAGTCCGTTCTACTTTAGCACAGATACGCAGTATTTT
.	TRBV29-1	.	TRBJ2-1	CSVSDRDFYNEQFF	TGCAGCGTCAGCGACAGAGATTTTTACAATGAGCAGTTCTTC
.	TRBV6-4	.	TRBJ2-2	CASSDSSASPGELFF	TGTGCCAGCAGTGACTCGAGCGCTAGTCCCGGGGAGCTGTTTTTT
.	TRBV18	.	TRBJ1-3	CASRAGGTGNTIYF	TGTGCCAGCCGCGCGGGGGGCACTGGAAACACCATATATTTT
TRBD2	TRBV9	.	TRBJ2-1	CASSILAGDYNEQFF	TGTGCCAGCAGCATCCTAGCGGGAGATTACAATGAGCAGTTCTTC
.	TRBV4-3	.	TRBJ2-1	CASSQDPPGVSEQFF	TGCGCCAGCAGCCAAGATCCCCCCGGAGTCTCTGAGCAGTTCTTC
TRBD1	TRBV18	.	TRBJ1-2	CASSPQGAPTNYGYTF	TGTGCCAGCTCACCCCAGGGGGCACCGACTAACTATGGCTACACCTTC
TRBD1	TRBV19	.	TRBJ1-2	CASSAQTGAHGYTF	TGTGCCAGTAGTGCCCAGACAGGGGCCCATGGCTACACCTTC
.	TRBV18	.	TRBJ2-3	CASSESSYPTDTQYF	TGTGCCAGCTCAGAATCTAGTTATCCCACAGATACGCAGTATTTT
.	TRBV7-2	.	TRBJ1-5	CASSLAGGGNQPQHF	TGTGCCAGCAGCTTAGCTGGGGGGGGCAATCAGCCCCAGCATTTT
TRBD2	TRBV15	.	TRBJ2-7	CATSRDRTRFYEQYF	TGTGCCACCAGCAGAGATCGGACTAGATTCTACGAGCAGTACTTC
TRBD1	TRBV7-9	.	TRBJ1-1	CASSLVGTAHPEAFF	TGTGCCAGCAGCTTAGTTGGGACAGCTCACCCTGAAGCTTTCTTT
.	TRBV28	.	TRBJ2-7	CASTELGRYYEQYF	TGTGCCAGCACCGAACTAGGACGGTACTACGAGCAGTACTTC
TRBD1	TRBV5-6	.	TRBJ2-2	CAGQTIGTGRTGELFF	TGTGCCGGACAAACCATCGGGACAGGCAGGACCGGGGAGCTGTTTTTT
TRBD1	TRBV10-1	.	TRBJ1-1	CASSESRQGITEAFF	TGCGCCAGCAGTGAGTCGAGACAGGGGATCACTGAAGCTTTCTTT
TRBD1	TRBV12-3/TRBV12-4	.	TRBJ2-7	CASSPKQGALDF	TGTGCCAGCAGTCCAAAACAGGGGGCGCTGGACTTC
.	TRBV5-1	.	TRBJ1-6	CASSLARGGANSPLHF	TGCGCCAGCAGCCTTGCCCGTGGAGGGGCGAATTCACCCCTCCACTTT
.	TRBV5-4	.	TRBJ2-7	CASSLGALSYEQYF	TGTGCCAGCAGCTTGGGCGCTCTCTCCTACGAGCAGTACTTC
.	TRBV6-2/TRBV6-3	once	TRBJ1-1	CASSYEDTRTEAFF	TGTGCCAGCAGTTACGAAGATACTAGGACTGAAGCTTTCTTT
TRBD1	TRBV27	.	TRBJ1-2	CASSPQGASYGYTF	TGTGCCAGCAGTCCACAGGGGGCGAGCTATGGCTACACCTTC
.	TRBV10-1	few	TRBJ2-7	CASSDQGFYEQYF	TGCGCCAGCAGTGACCAGGGGTTCTACGAGCAGTACTTC
.	TRBV6-5	.	TRBJ1-5	CASDIAGRVGQPQHF	TGTGCCAGCGATATAGCGGGCAGGGTGGGTCAGCCCCAGCATTTT
.	TRBV11-2	.	TRBJ1-4	CASSHHRVRDQKLFF	TGTGCCAGCAGCCACCACAGGGTCCGAGACCAAAAACTGTTTTTT
.	TRBV20-1	.	TRBJ1-1	CSAIEGGTDTEAFF	TGCAGTGCTATTGAAGGAGGGACCGACACTGAAGCTTTCTTT
TRBD2	TRBV25-1	.	TRBJ2-1	CASSRLAVYNEQFF	TGTGCCAGCAGTCGGCTAGCGGTTTACAATGAGCAGTTCTTC
TRBD1	TRBV4-1	.	TRBJ1-3	CASSQQTGAGNTIYF	TGCGCCAGCAGCCAACAGACAGGGGCTGGAAACACCATATATTTT
TRBD1	TRBV7-2	.	TRBJ2-7	CASSLTTDRDEQYF	TGTGCCAGCAGCCTCACCACCGACAGGGACGAGCAGTACTTC
.	TRBV25-1	many	TRBJ1-2	CASSEWGSPMRYTF	TGTGCCAGCAGTGAATGGGGCTCGCCTATGCGCTACACCTTC
.	TRBV4-1	.	TRBJ1-3	CASSQGPNGNTIYF	TGCGCCAGCAGCCAAGGGCCGAATGGAAACACCATATATTTT
TRBD1	TRBV28	.	TRBJ2-4	CASSFQSRTGNEYYF	TGTGCCAGCAGTTTCCAATCACGGACAGGGAACGAGTATTACTTC
TRBD1	TRBV28	once	TRBJ2-3	CASSRTGFSTDTQYF	TGTGCCAGCAGTCGGACAGGGTTTAGCACAGATACGCAGTATTTT
.	TRBV20-1	once	TRBJ1-2	CSAKGYGYTF	TGCAGTGCAAAGGGGTATGGCTACACCTTC
TRBD1	TRBV29-1	.	TRBJ2-7	CSMRTGAYEQYF	TGCAGCATGCGGACAGGGGCCTACGAGCAGTACTTC
TRBD1	TRBV29-1	.	TRBJ1-1	CSAQAWAGTGGVGTEAFF	TGCAGCGCCCAAGCCTGGGCCGGGACAGGGGGCGTAGGGACTGAAGCTTTCTTT
.	TRBV30	.	TRBJ2-7	CAWSSTNYEQYF	TGTGCCTGGAGCTCGACTAACTACGAGCAGTACTTC
.	TRBV15	.	TRBJ1-5	CATSREKQGDQPQHF	TGTGCCACCAGCAGAGAAAAACAGGGCGATCAGCCCCAGCATTTT
.	TRBV4-2	.	TRBJ2-7	CASSRDLGYEQYF	TGTGCCAGCAGCCGGGACTTGGGATACGAGCAGTACTTC
TRBD1	TRBV4-2	.	TRBJ1-4	CASSQAGTGTIGPTNEKLFF	TGTGCCAGCAGCCAAGCCGGGACAGGGACGATCGGGCCAACTAATGAAAAACTGTTTTTT
.	TRBV30	.	TRBJ1-5	CAWSVQGYNQPQHF	TGTGCCTGGAGTGTACAGGGATACAATCAGCCCCAGCATTTT